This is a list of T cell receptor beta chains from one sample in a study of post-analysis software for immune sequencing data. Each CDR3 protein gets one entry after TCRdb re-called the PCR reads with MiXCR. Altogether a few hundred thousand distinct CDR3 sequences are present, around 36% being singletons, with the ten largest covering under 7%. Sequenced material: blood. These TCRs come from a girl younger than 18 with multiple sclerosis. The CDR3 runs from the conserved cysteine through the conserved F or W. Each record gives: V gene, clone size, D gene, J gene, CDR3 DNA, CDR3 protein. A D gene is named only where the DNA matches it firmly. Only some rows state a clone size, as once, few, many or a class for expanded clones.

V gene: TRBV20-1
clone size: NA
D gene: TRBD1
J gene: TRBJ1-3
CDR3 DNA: TGCAGTGCTAGGACCCACAGGGGACCTGGAAACACCATATATTTT
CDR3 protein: CSARTHRGPGNTIYF

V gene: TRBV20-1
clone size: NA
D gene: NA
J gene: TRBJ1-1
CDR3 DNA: TGCAGTGCGCCTTACGTGGGACAGAACACTGAAGCTTTCTTT
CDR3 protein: CSAPYVGQNTEAFF

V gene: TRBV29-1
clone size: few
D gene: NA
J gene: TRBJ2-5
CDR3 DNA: TGCAGCGTTGTTAGTGAGACCCAGTACTTC
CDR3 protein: CSVVSETQYF

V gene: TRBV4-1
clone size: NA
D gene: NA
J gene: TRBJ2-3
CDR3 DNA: TGCGCCAGCAGCCAAGAAAAGGATACGCAGTATTTT
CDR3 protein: CASSQEKDTQYF

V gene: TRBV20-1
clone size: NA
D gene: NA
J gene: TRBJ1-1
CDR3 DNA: TGCAGTGCTAGAGATGGCGGTCGGGGAAAGGAAGCTTTCTTT
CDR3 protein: CSARDGGRGKEAFF

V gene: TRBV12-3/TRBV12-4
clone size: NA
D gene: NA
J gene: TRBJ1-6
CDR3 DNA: TGTGCCAGCAGTCCCGGGGCACAGCAAAATTCACCCCTCCACTTT
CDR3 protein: CASSPGAQQNSPLHF

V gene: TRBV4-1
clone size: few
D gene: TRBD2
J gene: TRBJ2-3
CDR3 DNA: TGCGCCAGCAGCCCGCCTAGCGGGCCAGATACGCAGTATTTT
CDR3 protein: CASSPPSGPDTQYF

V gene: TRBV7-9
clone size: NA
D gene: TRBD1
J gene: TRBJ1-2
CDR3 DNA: TGTGCCAGCAGCTTATCGGGACAGGCCGCAGCTAACTATGGCTACACCTTC
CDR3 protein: CASSLSGQAAANYGYTF

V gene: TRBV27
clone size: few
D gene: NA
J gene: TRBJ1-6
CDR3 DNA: TGTGCCAGCAGTCCCCTCCATTCACCCCTCCACTTT
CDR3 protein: CASSPLHSPLHF

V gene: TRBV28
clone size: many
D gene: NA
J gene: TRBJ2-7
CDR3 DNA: TGTGCCAGCAGTACTGCGGGGTTCCGGTACGAGCAGTACTTC
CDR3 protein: CASSTAGFRYEQYF

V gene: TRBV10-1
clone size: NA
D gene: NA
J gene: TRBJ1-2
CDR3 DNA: TGCGCCAGCAGTGACCCTCCTGCTAACTATGGCTACACCTTC
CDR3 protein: CASSDPPANYGYTF

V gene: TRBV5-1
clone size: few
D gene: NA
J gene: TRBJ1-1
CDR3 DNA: TGCGCCAGCAGCTTGGACGACAGGAACACTGAAGCTTTCTTT
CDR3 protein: CASSLDDRNTEAFF

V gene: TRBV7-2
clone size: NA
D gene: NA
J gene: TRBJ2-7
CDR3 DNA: TGTGCCAGCAGTCAAAGGGCATATCGGTTAAGCTCCTACAATGAGCAGTACTTC
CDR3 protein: CASSQRAYRLSSYNEQYF

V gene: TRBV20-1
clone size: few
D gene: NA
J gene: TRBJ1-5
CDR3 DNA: TGCAGTGCCAGTTTGAAAGCAGGTCAGCCCCAGCATTTT
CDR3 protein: CSASLKAGQPQHF

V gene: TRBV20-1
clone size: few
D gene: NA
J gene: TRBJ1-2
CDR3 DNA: TGCAGTGCGATGAAGGGCGATGGCTACACCTTC
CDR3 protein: CSAMKGDGYTF

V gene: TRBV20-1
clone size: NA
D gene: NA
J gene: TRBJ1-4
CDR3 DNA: TGCAGTGCTAGAGTCCCAGGGGACGAAAAACTGTTTTTT
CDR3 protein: CSARVPGDEKLFF

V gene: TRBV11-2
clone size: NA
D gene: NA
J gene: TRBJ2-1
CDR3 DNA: TGTGCCAGCAGCTTCGTCGGGGGAGACAATGAGCAGTTCTTC
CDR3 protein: CASSFVGGDNEQFF

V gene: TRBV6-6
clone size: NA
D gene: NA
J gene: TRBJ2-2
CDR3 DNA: TGTGCCAGCAGTTACTTGGGAGTCCCCACCGGGGAGCTGTTTTTT
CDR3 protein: CASSYLGVPTGELFF

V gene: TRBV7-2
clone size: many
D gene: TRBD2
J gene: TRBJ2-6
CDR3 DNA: TGTGCCAGCAGATCTAACAGCGGGGCTGGGGCCAACGTCCTGACTTTC
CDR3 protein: CASRSNSGAGANVLTF

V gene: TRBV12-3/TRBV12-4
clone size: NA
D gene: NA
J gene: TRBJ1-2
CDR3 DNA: TGTGCCAGCAGGGAACCGGGGGAGTGGAGCTATGGCTACACCTTC
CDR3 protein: CASREPGEWSYGYTF

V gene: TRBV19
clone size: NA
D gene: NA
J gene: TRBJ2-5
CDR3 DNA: TGTGCCAGTAGCCGCACGTTACAGGGACGAGGAGGGGAGACCCAGTACTTC
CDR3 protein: CASSRTLQGRGGETQYF

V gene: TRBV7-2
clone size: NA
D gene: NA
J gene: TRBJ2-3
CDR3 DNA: TGTGCCAGCAGCTTCACACCAAGCACAGATACGCAGTATTTT
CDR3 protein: CASSFTPSTDTQYF